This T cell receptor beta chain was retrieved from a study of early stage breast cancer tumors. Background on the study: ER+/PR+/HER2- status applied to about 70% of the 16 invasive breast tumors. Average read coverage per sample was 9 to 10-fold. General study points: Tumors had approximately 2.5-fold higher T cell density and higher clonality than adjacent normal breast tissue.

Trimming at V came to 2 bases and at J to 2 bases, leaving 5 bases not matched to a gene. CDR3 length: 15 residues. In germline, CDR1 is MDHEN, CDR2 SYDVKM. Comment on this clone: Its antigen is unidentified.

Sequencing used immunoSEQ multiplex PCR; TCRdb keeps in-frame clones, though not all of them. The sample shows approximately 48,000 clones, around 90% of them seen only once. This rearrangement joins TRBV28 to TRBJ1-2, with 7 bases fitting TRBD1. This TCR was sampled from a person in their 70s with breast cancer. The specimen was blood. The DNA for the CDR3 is TGTGCCAGCAGTTTAGGGACAGCTGGGAACTATGGCTACACCTTC. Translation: CASSLGTAGNYGYTF.